A single T cell receptor beta chain is shown here with its context. Its specificity is unknown. Primers included in the PCR were 60 Vbeta and 13 Jbeta primers. Data came from immunoSEQ multiplex PCR; TCRdb stores just in-frame clones and leaves some out. The data contain roughly 70,000 clones, around 70% of them singletons. This specimen belongs to a study of cytomegalovirus exposure and HLA in healthy donors. Study-level points and caveats: It was taken for granted in presence/absence analyses that sequencing depth across donors was roughly uniform. As a later analysis showed, a missense DCLRE1C variant was linked to trimming of TCR beta V- and J-genes. CMV serostatus was the only recorded immune exposure for donors.

The CDR3 runs to 13 residues. V was shortened by 6 bases and J by 6 bases, with 12 bases between the two germline ends. Germline values: CDR1 MNHEY, CDR2 SVGAGI. No CMV serostatus entry exists for this donor. The source material was PBMCs. The sequence derives from a human donor in good health. This rearrangement joins TRBV6-5 to TRBJ1-5; a weak D match, TRBD1 (5 bases). The CDR3 sequence: CASSWGGSQPQHF. CDR3 nucleotides: TGTGCCAGCAGCTGGGGGGGAAGTCAGCCCCAGCATTTT.